The 20 T cell receptor beta chains reported below all come from one sample, sequenced in a study of T cells after yellow fever vaccination. TCRdb ran MiXCR on the 5' RACE reads and lists one entry per CDR3 protein. This table holds hundreds of thousands of distinct CDR3 sequences, roughly an eighth found once. Material: PBMCs, obtained on the day of the yellow fever booster vaccination. Every receptor here comes from a young man who received the YFV17D yellow fever vaccine.

This clonotype turned up a few times. This rearrangement joins TRBV2 to TRBJ2-2; 9 nucleotides line up with TRBD1. The CDR3 consists of 14 residues. V shed 6 bases, J shed 6 bases, and the junction held 5 bases outside the gene matches. Germline V gene sequence: CDR1 SNHLY, CDR2 FYNNEI. The CDR3, as DNA: TGTGCCAGCAGGGACAGGGGTGTGTCCGGGGAGCTGTTTTTT. This sequence encodes CASRDRGVSGELFF. The full variable domain, completed using reference TRBV2 and TRBJ2-2, is EPEVTQTPSHQVTQMGQEVILRCVPISNHLYFYWYRQILGQKVEFLVSFYNNEISEKSEIFDDQFSVERPDGSNFTLKIRSTKLEDSAMYFCASRDRGVSGELFFGEGSRLTVL.

The rearrangement joins TRBV10-3 to TRBJ2-3, with a possible D match to TRBD1 (6 bases). The CDR3 spans 14 residues. Germline assignment: CDR1 ENHRY and CDR2 SYGVKD. Trimming cost V 8 bases and J 4 bases, with 16 bases left between them. The CDR3 DNA follows: TGTGCCATCCGGGACACAATGGATCCAGATACGCAGTATTTT. Its protein is CAIRDTMDPDTQYF.

This clonotype was observed a few times. This chain uses TRBV6-1 with TRBJ2-7, with D unresolved. CDR1 and CDR2 from the germline V gene are MNHNS and SASEGT. The CDR3 is made up of 14 amino acids. Deletions cut 6 bases from V and 0 bases from J, with 12 bases between. The CDR3 sequence: CASSPGDTSYEQYF. The CDR3 DNA reads TGTGCCAGCAGCCCTGGGGATACCTCCTACGAGCAGTACTTC.

The chain carries TRBV4-3 and TRBJ2-1; no clear D gene. V shed 0 bases and J shed 0 bases, with 6 bases lying between them. Looked up from germline, CDR1 is LGHNA and CDR2 is YSLEER. CDR3 length: 15 residues. CDR3 region: CASSQEPSSYNEQFF. The CDR3 DNA is TGCGCCAGCAGCCAAGAGCCGAGCTCCTACAATGAGCAGTTCTTC.

The chain has TRBV20-1 and TRBJ1-5, with 7 bases matching TRBD1. The germline gives CDR1 DFQATT, CDR2 SNEGSKA (reference sequence). Trimming cost V 6 bases and J 4 bases; bases outside gene matches: 9. The CDR3 totals 14 residues. In nucleotides, the CDR3 is TGCAGTGCCCCCGAGGGACAGCCAAATCAGCCCCAGCATTTT. Protein product: CSAPEGQPNQPQHF.

This clonotype was observed a few times. The chain joins TRBV27 to TRBJ2-1, with D perhaps given as TRBD1 or TRBD2 (5 bases each). Germline V lookup: CDR1 MNHEY, CDR2 SMNVEV (reference sequence). Deletions cut 3 bases from V and 7 bases from J, with 16 bases between. This CDR3 region has 15 residues. CDR3 nucleotides: TGTGCCAGCAGTTTGGGGACGGAAGGCACAAATGAGCAGTTCTTC. It translates to CASSLGTEGTNEQFF.

This clonotype was observed a few times. V is TRBV7-8 and J is TRBJ2-3; TRBD1 matches 9 bases. The V and J ends lost 4 bases and 2 bases, in that order; junction bases with no gene match: 13. Germline V gene sequence: CDR1 SGHVS, CDR2 FQNEAQ. The CDR3 has 18 amino acids. The CDR3 region has the DNA TGTGCCAGCAGCTCAAATCCGAGGACAGGGGATGACACAGATACGCAGTATTTT. Its translation is CASSSNPRTGDDTDTQYF.

This clonotype was seen more than once but under ten times. V usage is TRBV1 and J usage is TRBJ2-1; TRBD2 was called by the table and not checked on the DNA. TRBV1 is noted as a pseudogene. This CDR3 contains 14 residues. In nucleotides, the CDR3 is TGCACCAGCAGCCCCCGTAGCGGTCACAATGAGCAGTTCTTC. The encoded protein is CTSSPRSGHNEQFF.

The V and J genes are TRBV5-6 and TRBJ2-7, with D perhaps being TRBD1 or TRBD2 (5 bases each). Trimming took off 4 bases at V and 6 bases at J, with 23 bases between the two ends. This CDR3 comprises 16 residues. Germline V CDR1 and CDR2: SGHDT, YYEEEE. This chain's CDR3 is CASSAAGYGKGPEQYF. DNA of the CDR3: TGTGCCAGCAGCGCCGCGGGCTACGGAAAGGGGCCCGAGCAGTACTTC. The whole variable domain, remainder taken from reference TRBV5-6 and TRBJ2-7, is DAGVTQSPTHLIKTRGQQVTLRCSPKSGHDTVSWYQQALGQGPQFIFQYYEEEERQRGNFPDRFSGHQFPNYSSELNVNALLLGDSALYLCASSAAGYGKGPEQYFGPGTRLTVT.

The V and J genes are TRBV2 and TRBJ2-1; 11 bases map to TRBD2. Unmatched junction bases numbered 8, after V lost 7 bases and J lost 0 bases. CDR1 is SNHLY and CDR2 is FYNNEI in the germline V gene. This CDR3 is built from 17 residues. CDR3 coding DNA: TGTGCCAGCACTCCAGGGACTAGCGGAAACTCCTACAATGAGCAGTTCTTC. Encoded protein: CASTPGTSGNSYNEQFF.

This rearrangement joins TRBV6-1 to TRBJ2-1; 13 nucleotides agree with TRBD2. The CDR3 is made up of 17 amino acids. The V and J ends lost 7 bases and 5 bases, in that order; junction bases with no gene match: 11. Germline loops: CDR1 MNHNS, CDR2 SASEGT. The CDR3 loop is CASTPRTSGSINNEQFF. The CDR3 DNA reads as TGTGCCAGCACCCCAAGGACTAGCGGGAGCATAAACAATGAGCAGTTCTTC.

This clonotype was seen more than once but under ten times. CDR3: CASSLAVRLAGVNEQFF. As DNA, the CDR3 is TGCGCCAGCAGCTTGGCCGTACGTCTAGCGGGAGTCAATGAGCAGTTCTTC. The chain has TRBV5-1 and TRBJ2-1, with TRBD2 matching 10 bases. V was clipped by 0 bases and J by 6 bases; unmatched bases: 9. Per the germline V gene, CDR1 is SGHRS and CDR2 is YFSETQ. There are 17 residues in the CDR3. Drawing the rest from reference TRBV5-1 and TRBJ2-1, the complete variable domain is KAGVTQTPRYLIKTRGQQVTLSCSPISGHRSVSWYQQTPGQGLQFLFEYFSETQRNKGNFPGRFSGRQFSNSRSEMNVSTLELGDSALYLCASSLAVRLAGVNEQFFGPGTRLTVL.

The chain uses TRBV6-4 and TRBJ2-3, with 11 bases lining up with TRBD2. The V gene end was trimmed by 0 bases and the J gene end by 8 bases; junction bases not matched to a gene: 1. The CDR3 is 14 amino acids. Germline V lookup: CDR1 MRHNA, CDR2 SNTAGT. CDR3 in amino acids: CASSDSGLAGTQYF. DNA of the CDR3: TGTGCCAGCAGTGACTCAGGACTAGCGGGTACGCAGTATTTT.

The chain recombines TRBV19 with TRBJ1-1, with a possible D match to TRBD1 (6 bases). Per germline, CDR1 LNHDA and CDR2 SQIVND (reference sequence). This CDR3 has 16 residues. V was clipped by 7 bases and J by 1 base, with 19 bases between them. The CDR3 reads CASKSWGRGRNTEAFF. CDR3 sequence (DNA): TGTGCCAGTAAGAGCTGGGGCAGGGGCAGGAACACTGAAGCTTTCTTT.

The V and J genes are TRBV5-6 and TRBJ2-3, with TRBD2 identical over 7 bases. The germline V gene encodes CDR1 SGHDT and CDR2 YYEEEE. V lost 0 bases, J lost 4 bases, and 5 bases stayed unmatched. This CDR3 comprises 15 residues. Written as DNA, the CDR3 is TGTGCCAGCAGCTTGGTAGGGGCGGGAGCAGATACGCAGTATTTT. It specifies CASSLVGAGADTQYF.

The chain carries TRBV7-2 and TRBJ2-3; TRBD1 or TRBD2 may be the D gene (5 bases each). CDR1 SGHTA and CDR2 FQGNSA come from the germline V gene. The V gene lost 5 bases and the J gene lost 1 base, with 13 bases spanning the gap. CDR3 length equals 15 residues. The CDR3 DNA reads as TGTGCCAGCAGCCCAAGTGTGGGACGCACAGATACGCAGTATTTT. Translation: CASSPSVGRTDTQYF.

This clonotype was detected only a few times. This chain uses TRBV27 with TRBJ2-5, with a weak D call TRBD1 (5 bases). Germline CDR1 is MNHEY and CDR2 is SMNVEV (reference sequence). With 5 bases removed from V and 4 bases from J, the gap between germline ends came to 11 bases. The CDR3 runs 13 residues. CDR3 DNA: TGTGCCAGCAGTCCAAGGGGTTTAGAGACCCAGTACTTC. The encoded protein is CASSPRGLETQYF.

This clonotype has only a few counts. The chain combines TRBV5-6 with TRBJ2-1; 9 positions match TRBD1. V lost 4 bases and J lost 7; bases outside the gene matches: 9. CDR1 SGHDT and CDR2 YYEEEE come from the germline V gene. The CDR3 contains 15 residues. This chain's CDR3 is CASSLPGQGRNEQFF. The CDR3, as DNA: TGTGCCAGCAGCCTGCCGGGACAGGGACGAAATGAGCAGTTCTTC.

This chain links TRBV20-1 with TRBJ1-5, with TRBD1 identical over 8 bases. CDR3 length equals 14 residues. Germline values: CDR1 DFQATT, CDR2 SNEGSKA (reference sequence). The junction had 9 bases not matched to a gene; V was cut back by 4 bases and J by 7 bases. CDR3 nucleotides: TGCAGTGCTACTCCCGGGACAGGACAACAGCCCCAGCATTTT. This sequence encodes CSATPGTGQQPQHF.

The chain combines TRBV7-2 with TRBJ2-7, with D possibly matching TRBD1 (5 bases). The V end lost 1 base, the J end lost 3 bases, and 7 bases lay between the germline ends. Germline CDR1 and CDR2: SGHTA and FQGNSA. CDR3 length: 13 residues. CDR3 in amino acids: CASSLGGHYEQYF. The CDR3 nucleotides read TGTGCCAGCAGCTTAGGGGGCCACTACGAGCAGTACTTC.